Below are 25 T cell receptor beta chains sequenced from a single sample in a study of T cells after somatic rescue of genetic block. Here immunoSEQ multiplex PCR was the method, and the copy in TCRdb shows in-frame clones only, minus some. The table has roughly 67,000 clones, 92% seen once. Material: peripheral blood mononuclear cells (PBMCs). Every receptor here comes from a man aged 35 to 55.

Only one count was recorded for this clone. The V and J genes are TRBV5-1 and TRBJ2-5, with TRBD1 matching 10 bases. The trim removed 7 bases at V and 2 bases at J, leaving 2 bases unmatched. The CDR3 length is 13 residues. Germline loops: CDR1 SGHRS, CDR2 YFSETQ. This chain's CDR3 is CASGQGDQETQYF. CDR3 sequence (DNA): TGCGCCAGCGGACAGGGGGATCAAGAGACCCAGTACTTC.

This clone was seen just once. The J gene is TRBJ2-1, the V gene TRBV5-1; no definite D call. CDR3 size: 15 residues. V was trimmed by 0 bases and J by 6 bases, leaving 13 bases between them. The V gene's germline CDR1 is SGHRS and CDR2 YFSETQ. Written as DNA, the CDR3 is TGCGCCAGCAGCTTGGGTCCCCTGAGTAGCAATGAGCAGTTCTTC. It codes for CASSLGPLSSNEQFF. Complete variable domain (other parts from reference TRBV5-1 and TRBJ2-1): KAGVTQTPRYLIKTRGQQVTLSCSPISGHRSVSWYQQTPGQGLQFLFEYFSETQRNKGNFPGRFSGRQFSNSRSEMNVSTLELGDSALYLCASSLGPLSSNEQFFGPGTRLTVL.

CDR3 DNA: TGTGCCAGCTCACTCGGGGTAGCGAACAATGAGCAGTTCTTC. Amino acids: CASSLGVANNEQFF. The chain is built from TRBV18 and TRBJ2-1; the D gene is possibly TRBD2 (5 bases). The V end was cut by 4 bases, the J end by 5 bases, with 12 bases between. The CDR3 runs to 14 residues. Germline CDR1 KGHSH, CDR2 LQKENI.

The J gene is TRBJ1-4, the V gene TRBV10-3; perhaps TRBD1 as D (6 bases). V shed 6 bases and J shed 8 bases, with 13 bases lying between them. The CDR3 is 13 residues long. Germline-derived CDR1 and CDR2 are ENHRY and SYGVKD. The CDR3 sequence: CAISPGAGEKLFF. In nucleotides, the CDR3 is TGTGCCATCAGCCCAGGGGCGGGCGAAAAACTGTTTTTT.

This chain uses TRBV2 with TRBJ2-3; 13 bases map to TRBD2. The germline CDR1 and CDR2 sequences are SNHLY and FYNNEI. V was pared by 6 bases and J by 2 bases, with 2 bases of the junction left unmatched. The CDR3 is made up of 15 amino acids. Written as DNA, the CDR3 is TGTGCCAGCAGCGGGACTAGCGGGACCACAGATACGCAGTATTTT. Translated, it gives CASSGTSGTTDTQYF.

The chain combines TRBV27 with TRBJ2-4, with TRBD2 identical over 9 bases. After removal of 2 bases from V and 7 bases from J, the junction contained 9 bases not matched to a gene. Germline CDR1 MNHEY, CDR2 SMNVEV (reference sequence). The CDR3 length is 16 residues. Written as DNA, the CDR3 is TGTGCCAGCAGTTTAATTGGCGGGAGGGCCGGTAACATTCAGTACTTC. This sequence encodes CASSLIGGRAGNIQYF.

J is TRBJ2-3 and V is TRBV5-6; the D gene is possibly TRBD1 (5 bases). Germline V CDR1 and CDR2: SGHDT, YYEEEE. This CDR3 has 17 residues. With 0 bases removed from V and 1 base from J, the gap between germline ends came to 15 bases. In DNA form, the CDR3 reads TGTGCCAGCAGCTTGGAGGTCCAGGGATGGGGCACAGATACGCAGTATTTT. It encodes CASSLEVQGWGTDTQYF.

The chain carries TRBV27 and TRBJ1-6; D is unclear. The CDR3 is made up of 16 amino acids. Between the trimmed V and J ends, which lost 2 bases and 4 bases, there was a span of 12 bases. CDR1 is MNHEY, CDR2 SMNVEV, per germline (reference sequence). Here the CDR3 reads CASSLLRQTYNSPLHF. CDR3 DNA sequence: TGTGCCAGCAGTTTACTGCGTCAGACGTATAATTCACCCCTCCACTTT.

This chain links TRBV6-6 with TRBJ2-7, with 9 bases fitting TRBD1. V shed 4 bases, J shed 2 bases, and the junction held 3 bases outside the gene matches. The CDR3 has 14 residues. Germline-derived CDR1 and CDR2 are MNHNY and SVGAGI (reference sequence). DNA of the CDR3: TGTGCCAGCAGTTGGGACAGGGAGACCTACGAGCAGTACTTC. This sequence encodes CASSWDRETYEQYF.

The gene calls are TRBV11-2 and TRBJ2-5, with D perhaps TRBD2 (6 bases). Germline V lookup: CDR1 SGHAT, CDR2 FQNNGV. The V and J ends lost 3 bases and 3 bases respectively, with 14 bases between them. CDR3 length: 15 residues. CDR3: CASSFLFSGKETQYF. CDR3 DNA: TGTGCCAGCAGCTTTCTTTTTAGCGGAAAAGAGACCCAGTACTTC.

The rearrangement uses TRBV2 and TRBJ1-2; TRBD1 is a possible D gene (5 bases). The CDR3 is 14 amino acids. The germline V gene has CDR1 SNHLY and CDR2 FYNNEI. The germline V and J ends were trimmed by 6 bases and 0 bases, with 11 bases remaining between them. Here the CDR3 reads CASRRGQTNYGYTF. The CDR3 DNA is TGTGCCAGCAGAAGGGGCCAGACTAACTATGGCTACACCTTC.

The V call is TRBV6-1, the J call TRBJ2-7; 7 nucleotides agree with TRBD1. The J segment lost 6 bases and the V segment lost 10 bases, leaving 15 bases of the junction unmatched. There are 14 residues in the CDR3. The germline V gene encodes CDR1 MNHNS and CDR2 SASEGT. The CDR3 spells CATPSGRGRLEQYF. The CDR3 bases are TGTGCCACTCCGTCGGGTAGGGGGCGCCTCGAGCAGTACTTC.

The V gene is TRBV6-1, the J gene TRBJ1-4, with 9 positions matching TRBD1. The CDR3 extends over 16 amino acids. Germline CDR1 is MNHNS and CDR2 is SASEGT. The junction had 6 bases not matched to a gene; V was cut back by 4 bases and J by 3 bases. DNA of the CDR3: TGTGCCAGCAGTGCCCGGGACAGGGTCGCTAATGAAAAACTGTTTTTT. Protein product: CASSARDRVANEKLFF.

J is TRBJ2-3 and V is TRBV9; D might be TRBD1 (5 bases). Germline V CDR1 and CDR2: SGDLS, YYNGEE. V was clipped by 0 bases and J by 1 base, with 18 bases between them. The CDR3 length is 18 residues. The CDR3 sequence: CASSVATSTEGRTDTQYF. The CDR3 bases are TGTGCCAGCAGCGTAGCTACGTCGACAGAAGGACGCACAGATACGCAGTATTTT.

V and J are TRBV6-1 and TRBJ2-1; 9 nucleotides align to TRBD2. CDR1 and CDR2 (germline): MNHNS, SASEGT. Trimming cost V 4 bases and J 4 bases; bases outside gene matches: 5. CDR3 length equals 15 residues. DNA of the CDR3: TGTGCCAGCAGTGTGTTAGCGGGAGCTTACAATGAGCAGTTCTTC. The encoded protein is CASSVLAGAYNEQFF.

The chain uses TRBV2 and TRBJ1-2; D not certain. This CDR3 is built from 13 residues. V lost 2 bases to trimming and J lost 4 bases, with 8 bases between them. Germline values: CDR1 SNHLY, CDR2 FYNNEI. The CDR3 sequence: CASSEQRPYGYTF. The DNA of the CDR3 is TGTGCCAGCAGTGAACAGCGTCCCTATGGCTACACCTTC.

The rearrangement uses TRBV5-6 and TRBJ2-1; TRBD1 agrees at 8 bases. CDR3 length: 17 residues. V trimming: 0 bases; J trimming: 9 bases; junction bases outside the gene matches: 14. Germline CDR1 reads SGHDT; CDR2 reads YYEEEE. The CDR3 nucleotides read TGTGCCAGCAGCTTGGGAGGGACAGGTTTCCCCCGGGGTGAGCAGTTCTTC. Amino acid sequence: CASSLGGTGFPRGEQFF.

The chain recombines TRBV10-3 with TRBJ2-3, with TRBD1 identical over 9 bases. This CDR3 has 14 residues. Trimming removed 10 bases from V and 1 base from J; junction bases left unmatched: 6. The germline CDR1 and CDR2 sequences are ENHRY and SYGVKD. CDR3 residues: CATGRDRGTDTQYF. DNA of the CDR3: TGTGCCACAGGCCGGGACAGGGGCACAGATACGCAGTATTTT.

This chain uses TRBV7-6 with TRBJ2-3, with TRBD2 matching 8 bases. The J segment lost 6 bases and the V segment lost 1 base, leaving 6 bases of the junction unmatched. The CDR3 extends over 15 amino acids. Germline V gene sequence: CDR1 SGHVS, CDR2 FNYEAQ. For the CDR3, the DNA is TGTGCCAGCAGCTTAGAACCCAGCGGGAGCGATACGCAGTATTTT. It codes for CASSLEPSGSDTQYF.

The table lists this clone with a few counts. The V and J genes are TRBV7-9 and TRBJ2-1; TRBD2 matches at 7 bases. The CDR3 totals 15 residues. CDR1 and CDR2 (germline): SEHNR, FQNEAQ (reference sequence). The trim removed 8 bases at V and 8 bases at J, leaving 15 bases unmatched. The CDR3 DNA reads as TGTGCCAGCTCACCCCACCCAGCGGGATGGTATGAGCAGTTCTTC. Translating it yields CASSPHPAGWYEQFF.

The V gene is TRBV12-1, the J gene TRBJ1-2. TRBV12-1 is assigned pseudogene status. This CDR3 region has 13 residues. The CDR3: CASSFREDYGYTF. CDR3 in DNA: TGTGCCAGCAGCTTTCGGGAGGACTATGGCTACACCTTC.

The rearrangement links TRBV2 to TRBJ2-7, with 9 positions matching TRBD1. This CDR3 is built from 12 residues. V shed 7 bases, J shed 3 bases, and the junction held 1 base outside the gene matches. The germline V gene encodes CDR1 SNHLY and CDR2 FYNNEI. CDR3 loop: CASKDRGYEQYF. CDR3 sequence (DNA): TGTGCCAGCAAGGACAGGGGCTACGAGCAGTACTTC.

V and J are TRBV5-5 and TRBJ2-1; D is ambiguous. Germline-derived CDR1 and CDR2 are SGHKS and YYEKEE (reference sequence). The CDR3 sequence is 13 residues long. The V and J ends lost 4 bases and 7 bases respectively, with 12 bases between them. The CDR3 DNA is TGTGCCAGCAGCCCCGGGCCCCTAAATGAGCAGTTCTTC. This sequence encodes CASSPGPLNEQFF.

The J gene is TRBJ2-2, the V gene TRBV30; D is ambiguous. V dropped 4 bases and J dropped 5 bases, with 5 bases sitting between them. Germline-derived CDR1 and CDR2 are GTSNPN and SVGIG (reference sequence). CDR3 length: 11 residues. Here the CDR3 DNA reads TGTGCCTGGACGGAAACCGGGGAGCTGTTTTTT. Translated: CAWTETGELFF. Combining the CDR3 with reference TRBV30 and TRBJ2-2 gives the whole variable domain SQTIHQWPATLVQPVGSPLSLECTVEGTSNPNLYWYRQAAGRGLQLLFYSVGIGQISSEVPQNLSASRPQDRQFILSSKKLLLSDSGFYLCAWTETGELFFGEGSRLTVL.

V and J are TRBV5-1 and TRBJ1-2; 9 nucleotides agree with TRBD1. Per germline, CDR1 SGHRS and CDR2 YFSETQ. The CDR3 spans 16 residues. Trimming at V came to 0 bases and at J to 4 bases, leaving 7 bases not matched to a gene. CDR3 protein: CASSLGATGGSYGYTF. The CDR3 nucleotides are TGCGCCAGCAGCTTGGGGGCTACAGGGGGCAGCTATGGCTACACCTTC.